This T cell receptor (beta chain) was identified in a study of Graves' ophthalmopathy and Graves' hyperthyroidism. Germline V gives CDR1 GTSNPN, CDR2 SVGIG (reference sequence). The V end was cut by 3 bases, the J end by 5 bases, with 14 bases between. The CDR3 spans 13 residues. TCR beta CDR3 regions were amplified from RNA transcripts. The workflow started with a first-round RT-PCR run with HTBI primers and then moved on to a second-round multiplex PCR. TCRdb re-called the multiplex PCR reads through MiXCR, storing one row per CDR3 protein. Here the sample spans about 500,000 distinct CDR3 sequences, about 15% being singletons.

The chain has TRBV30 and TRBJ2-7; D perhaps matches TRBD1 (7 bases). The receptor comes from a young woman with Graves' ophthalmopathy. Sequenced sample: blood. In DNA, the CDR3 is TGTGCCTGGAGCTCCAGGGGGGCGGACGAGCAGTACTTC. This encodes CAWSSRGADEQYF.